This TCR beta chain stems from a study of molecular identifiers for immune sequencing clone quantification. Previously described methods and listed TCR primers were used for bulk TCR libraries. TCRdb itself ran the PCR reads through MiXCR, one entry per CDR3 protein. This table holds around 470,000 distinct CDR3 sequences, over 20% found once. Germline V gene lookup returns CDR1 LGHDT and CDR2 YNNKEL (reference sequence). V was shortened by 1 base and J by 5 bases, with 14 bases between the two germline ends. The CDR3 is 15 amino acids. Sequencing libraries of naive CD8 cells derived from roughly 20,000 to 1,000,000 sorted cells with 10%, 30% or 50% RNA. Using a CD8+CD4-CCR7+CD45RA+ phenotype, naive CD8 T cells were sorted.

The rearrangement uses TRBV3-1 and TRBJ1-2; no definite D call. Source material: naive CD8+ T cells from blood, with Jurkat cell RNA spiked in. Subset of the sample: FACS-sorted CD8+CD4-CCR7+CD45RA+ naive T cells. This TCR was recovered from a human donor in good health. Some libraries in this study had Jurkat cell RNA spiked in. In DNA, the CDR3 is TGTGCCAGCAGCCAAGGACACCCTCTGGGGTATGGCTACACCTTC. Translation: CASSQGHPLGYGYTF.